These 17 T cell receptor beta chains originate from one sample sequenced in a study of blood T cell repertoires in COVID-19. This table comes from immunoSEQ multiplex PCR, and its TCRdb copy is limited to in-frame clones, with some not included. The table records fewer than 200,000 clones, just under 85% of them present only once. The specimen sequenced was peripheral blood. These receptors were collected from a middle-aged man who had recovered from COVID-19.

Here the CDR3 reads CASSLAPQGARQNEKLFF. CDR3 nucleotide sequence: TGTGCCAGCAGCTTAGCGCCACAGGGGGCGAGGCAGAATGAAAAACTGTTTTTT. V is TRBV7-2 and J is TRBJ1-4; 9 bases agree with TRBD1. The junction had 10 bases not matched to a gene; V was cut back by 0 bases and J by 5 bases. This CDR3 has 18 residues. CDR1 and CDR2 from the germline V gene are SGHTA and FQGNSA. Together with reference TRBV7-2 and TRBJ1-4, the CDR3 gives the full variable domain: GAGVSQSPSNKVTEKGKDVELRCDPISGHTALYWYRQSLGQGLEFLIYFQGNSAPDKSGLPSDRFSAERTGGSVSTLTIQRTQQEDSAVYLCASSLAPQGARQNEKLFFGSGTQLSVL.

The chain recombines TRBV3-1 (or the pseudogene TRBV3-2) with TRBJ1-5; D uncertain. Trimming left V 0 bases short and J 7 bases short, with 13 bases between. This CDR3 is built from 15 residues. CDR1 is LGHDT, CDR2 YNNKEL, per germline (reference sequence). DNA for the CDR3: TGTGCCAGCAGCCAAGATAACCGGCTAGGACAGCCCCAGCATTTT. It is translated as CASSQDNRLGQPQHF.

The chain joins TRBV18 to TRBJ2-5, with D perhaps matching TRBD2 (6 bases). Germline V gene sequence: CDR1 KGHSH, CDR2 LQKENI. The CDR3 is made up of 13 amino acids. V was cut by 3 bases and J by 6 bases, with 11 bases left in between. CDR3 in amino acids: CASSPGGLKTQYF. In nucleotides, the CDR3 is TGTGCCAGCTCACCGGGGGGATTAAAGACCCAGTACTTC.

Comment on this clone: The same CDR3 also results from other DNA sequences found in this sample. The chain has TRBV9 and TRBJ2-5; 11 bases agree with TRBD2. Germline V CDR1 and CDR2: SGDLS, YYNGEE. The CDR3 spans 15 residues. The V and J ends lost 0 bases and 5 bases, in that order; junction bases with no gene match: 3. This CDR3 is CASSVGASGRETQYF. Written as DNA, the CDR3 is TGTGCCAGCAGCGTAGGGGCTAGCGGGAGGGAGACCCAGTACTTC.

The CDR3: CATSEAETQYF. Written as DNA, the CDR3 is TGTGCCACCAGTGAAGCGGAGACCCAGTACTTC. The chain joins TRBV24-1 to TRBJ2-5; no clear D. Germline loops: CDR1 KGHDR, CDR2 SFDVKD. There are 11 residues in the CDR3. The V gene lost 4 bases and the J gene lost 5 bases, with 4 bases spanning the gap.

This rearrangement joins TRBV27 to TRBJ2-7, with D possibly being TRBD1 (6 bases). CDR3 length: 16 residues. The ends were cut back, 5 bases at V and 2 bases at J, with 19 bases in the middle. Germline CDR1 and CDR2: MNHEY and SMNVEV (reference sequence). The CDR3, as DNA: TGTGCCAGCAGTAGAACCGCCGGGACACTAACCTACGAGCAGTACTTC. Its translation is CASSRTAGTLTYEQYF.

This sequence joins TRBV28 and TRBJ1-4; D gene uncertain. The CDR3 runs to 12 residues. Looked up from germline, CDR1 is MDHEN and CDR2 is SYDVKM. Trimming removed 2 bases at V and 8 bases at J, with 6 bases between. The CDR3 coding sequence is TGTGCCAGCAGTTTAGGCGGGGAAAAACTGTTTTTT. Protein product: CASSLGGEKLFF. The full variable domain, in which reference TRBV28 and TRBJ1-4 provide the parts outside the CDR3, is DVKVTQSSRYLVKRTGEKVFLECVQDMDHENMFWYRQDPGLGLRLIYFSYDVKMKEKGDIPEGYSVSREKKERFSLILESASTNQTSMYLCASSLGGEKLFFGSGTQLSVL.

V gene TRBV6-5 combines with J gene TRBJ1-3; tentative D call: TRBD1 (5 bases). The CDR3 consists of 13 residues. Germline values: CDR1 MNHEY, CDR2 SVGAGI. Trimming stripped 5 bases from V and 3 bases from J, with 8 bases between. The CDR3 sequence: CASSRGYGNTIYF. The CDR3 nucleotides read TGTGCCAGCAGTCGGGGGTATGGAAACACCATATATTTT.

CDR3 bases: TGTGCCAGCAGCCAACAGGGACGGTTGAACACTGAAGCTTTCTTT. Its translation is CASSQQGRLNTEAFF. The rearrangement joins TRBV9 to TRBJ1-1; tentatively, D is TRBD1 (6 bases). V lost 4 bases to trimming and J lost 0 bases, with 13 bases between them. CDR1 is SGDLS, CDR2 YYNGEE, per germline. There are 15 residues in the CDR3.

CDR3 DNA: TGTGCCAGCAGTTTCTTTAACCAGGGGGCGTTTGGCACAGATACGCAGTATTTT. Translated: CASSFFNQGAFGTDTQYF. The genes are TRBV28 and TRBJ2-3; 8 nucleotides match TRBD1. CDR3 length equals 18 residues. The germline gives CDR1 MDHEN, CDR2 SYDVKM. V shed 3 bases and J 1 base; nucleotides not matched to a gene: 12.

V and J are TRBV7-6 and TRBJ2-5; 11 nucleotides agree with TRBD2. Germline V gene sequence: CDR1 SGHVS, CDR2 FNYEAQ. V shed 5 bases, J shed 1 base, and the junction held 6 bases outside the gene matches. This CDR3 is built from 16 residues. This CDR3 is CASSETSGGLQETQYF. CDR3 sequence (DNA): TGTGCCAGCAGCGAAACTAGCGGGGGCCTCCAAGAGACCCAGTACTTC.

The chain is built from TRBV19 and TRBJ1-1, with D possibly TRBD1 on 5 matching bases. Germline V gives CDR1 LNHDA, CDR2 SQIVND (reference sequence). V shed 5 bases and J shed 4 bases, with 14 bases lying between them. The CDR3 runs to 14 residues. The CDR3 sequence is CASSPRWGGTEAFF. The CDR3 DNA reads TGTGCCAGTAGTCCCCGGTGGGGGGGCACTGAAGCTTTCTTT.

A word on this clone: Different DNA sequences within this sample yield the same CDR3. The chain couples TRBV9 to TRBJ1-3; D is unclear. Germline assignment: CDR1 SGDLS and CDR2 YYNGEE. Trimming left V 0 bases short and J 4 bases short, with 5 bases between. The CDR3 spans 13 residues. CDR3 in amino acids: CASSVGEGNTIYF. CDR3 bases: TGTGCCAGCAGCGTAGGTGAGGGAAACACCATATATTTT.

The J gene is TRBJ1-1, the V gene TRBV10-3; 8 bases match TRBD1. Germline CDR1 reads ENHRY; CDR2 reads SYGVKD. This CDR3 is built from 15 residues. V was pared by 6 bases and J by 1 base, with 7 bases of the junction left unmatched. CDR3 residues: CAIRTGGNPNTEAFF. Here the CDR3 DNA reads TGTGCCATCAGAACAGGGGGGAACCCGAACACTGAAGCTTTCTTT.

The gene calls are TRBV7-2 and TRBJ1-5; 8 bases match TRBD1. The ends lost 5 bases at V and 5 bases at J; junction bases unmatched: 8. The germline V gene encodes CDR1 SGHTA and CDR2 FQGNSA. This CDR3 has 15 amino acids. The CDR3 region has the DNA TGTGCCAGCAGCAAACAACAGGGGGGAGATCAGCCCCAGCATTTT. Residues: CASSKQQGGDQPQHF.

This chain connects TRBV6-1 to TRBJ2-7; 8 bases align to TRBD2. CDR1 MNHNS and CDR2 SASEGT come from the germline V gene. J lost 7 bases, V lost 3 bases, and 14 bases had no gene match. The length of the CDR3 is 16 residues. CDR3 sequence (DNA): TGTGCCAGCAGTGACCGGGTTAGGAGCGGGAGCGGAGAGCAGTACTTC. It is translated as CASSDRVRSGSGEQYF.

In this sample, this clone turned up once. The CDR3 sequence is CASSGTGSRGSYEQYF. Here the CDR3 DNA reads TGTGCCAGTAGTGGGACAGGGAGCCGAGGATCCTACGAGCAGTACTTC. The rearrangement joins TRBV19 to TRBJ2-7; 9 nucleotides align to TRBD1. The CDR3 is made up of 16 amino acids. Germline CDR1 LNHDA, CDR2 SQIVND (reference sequence). Unmatched junction bases numbered 9, after V lost 5 bases and J lost 1 base. The whole variable domain, filled in from reference TRBV19 and TRBJ2-7, reads DGGITQSPKYLFRKEGQNVTLSCEQNLNHDAMYWYRQDPGQGLRLIYYSQIVNDFQKGDIAEGYSVSREKKESFPLTVTSAQKNPTAFYLCASSGTGSRGSYEQYFGPGTRLTVT.